Presented here are 29 T cell receptor beta chains from one specimen sequenced in a study of regulatory T cells in long-lasting Graves disease. Sequencing libraries for TCR beta were prepared with iRepertoire HTBI primers and Arm-PCR of CDR3 regions. TCRdb passed the multiplex PCR reads through MiXCR, listing each CDR3 protein once. The sample holds more than 400,000 distinct CDR3 sequences; 15% to 20% are singletons and the top ten take less than 15%. Documented time point: newly diagnosed GD, antithyroid drugs for less than 3 months. The TCR library was made from RNA extracted from PBMCs. The same sample was also used in a study of T cells in Graves' hyperthyroidism and ophthalmopathy.

The material was peripheral blood mononuclear cells (PBMCs), obtained at new diagnosis, from a patient treated with antithyroid drugs. The receptor source for this set is a man aged 35-49 years with Graves disease.

This clonotype has only a few counts. The V call is TRBV20-1, the J call TRBJ2-7, with D perhaps matching TRBD1 or TRBD2 (6 bases each). The CDR3 has 16 amino acids. The germline V gene encodes CDR1 DFQATT and CDR2 SNEGSKA (reference sequence). V was clipped by 0 bases and J by 0 bases, with 15 bases between them. The CDR3 region is CSARDPSGAFSYEQYF. CDR3 coding DNA: TGCAGTGCTAGAGATCCTTCGGGGGCCTTCTCCTACGAGCAGTACTTC.

This clonotype came up a few times. The rearrangement joins TRBV12-3 or TRBV12-4 to TRBJ2-7, with TRBD2 identical over 7 bases. This CDR3 contains 15 residues. The ends lost 2 bases at V and 6 bases at J; junction bases unmatched: 10. CDR3 in DNA: TGTGCCAGCAGTTTACGTATGAGGGAGGGATCCGAGCAGTACTTC. This sequence encodes CASSLRMREGSEQYF.

Only a few counts were recorded for this clonotype. The gene calls are TRBV10-3 and TRBJ2-2; TRBD2 agrees at 9 bases. J was trimmed by 6 bases and V by 6 bases; bases with no gene match: 5. Germline lookup yields CDR1 ENHRY and CDR2 SYGVKD. CDR3 size: 14 residues. The CDR3 protein is CAIRGTSKAGELFF. The CDR3 DNA is TGTGCCATCAGGGGGACTAGCAAGGCCGGGGAGCTGTTTTTT.

The CDR3 DNA sequence: TGCAGTGCTTCGGATGCTACTGGAAACACCATATATTTT. Translating it yields CSASDATGNTIYF. The chain has TRBV20-1 and TRBJ1-3; D is ambiguous. This CDR3 spans 13 amino acids. CDR1 and CDR2 (germline): DFQATT, SNEGSKA (reference sequence). With 5 bases removed from V and 2 bases from J, the gap between germline ends came to 10 bases.

Points on this clonotype: A read error likely explains this, since a far larger clone differs by one base. The rearrangement joins TRBV2 to TRBJ2-3, with D uncertain. CDR1 is SNHLY, CDR2 FYNNEI, per germline. CDR3 length equals 13 residues. The CDR3 DNA sequence: TGTGTCAGCAGCTTAGTGAGCACAGATACGCAGTATTTT. Translation: CVSSLVSTDTQYF.

This clonotype was seen a handful of times. V gene TRBV2 combines with J gene TRBJ2-5; 12 positions match TRBD2. Looked up from germline, CDR1 is SNHLY and CDR2 is FYNNEI. After removal of 7 bases from V and 2 bases from J, the junction contained 8 bases not matched to a gene. CDR3 length equals 16 residues. DNA for the CDR3: TGTGCCAGCATTCTAGTAGGACTAGCGGGGCAAGAGACCCAGTACTTC. Translated, it gives CASILVGLAGQETQYF. Based on the CDR3 plus reference TRBV2 and TRBJ2-5, the full variable domain is EPEVTQTPSHQVTQMGQEVILRCVPISNHLYFYWYRQILGQKVEFLVSFYNNEISEKSEIFDDQFSVERPDGSNFTLKIRSTKLEDSAMYFCASILVGLAGQETQYFGPGTRLLVL.

The table lists this clonotype with a few counts. The rearrangement uses TRBV7-9 and TRBJ1-3, with D possibly TRBD1 on 5 matching bases. Trimming removed 4 bases from V and 0 bases from J, with 16 bases in between. The CDR3 spans 17 residues. CDR1 SEHNR and CDR2 FQNEAQ come from the germline V gene (reference sequence). As DNA, the CDR3 is TGTGCCAGCAGCTCACCGGGCCAGGGCTACTCTGGAAACACCATATATTTT. Translating gives CASSSPGQGYSGNTIYF.

This clonotype was detected many times. Likely a read error: the CDR3 ends without its conserved phenylalanine or tryptophan. Because the CDR3's place on the DNA is in doubt, the DNA is left out and the CDR3 is given as listed by TCRdb. The chain joins TRBV3-1 to TRBJ2-5; TRBD1 is the table's D call and was not checked against the DNA. From germline, CDR1 is LGHDT and CDR2 YNNKEL (reference sequence). Termini included, the CDR3 measures 14 amino acids. The CDR3 region is CASSQPGQGNSVTV.

The chain recombines TRBV12-3 or TRBV12-4 with TRBJ1-6; D is uncertain. This CDR3 is built from 17 residues. Trimming pared 2 bases from V and 0 bases from J, leaving 11 bases between. DNA of the CDR3: TGTGCCAGCAGTTTAATGGGAACGAGCTCCTATAATTCACCCCTCCACTTT. Encoded protein: CASSLMGTSSYNSPLHF.

This clonotype was detected many times. The chain employs TRBV11-2 and TRBJ2-1; tentative D call: TRBD1 (6 bases). The CDR3 is 14 residues long. CDR1 is SGHAT, CDR2 FQNNGV, per germline. V was pared by 8 bases and J by 4 bases, with 15 bases between. In DNA, the CDR3 is TGTGCCAGCGGTACAGGGCCACGGTACAATGAGCAGTTCTTC. Protein sequence: CASGTGPRYNEQFF.

This clonotype was counted at least ten times. In nucleotides, the CDR3 is TGTGCCAGCAGTGGACTGGAGTACAATGAGCAGTTCTTC. This gives the protein CASSGLEYNEQFF. The chain has TRBV2 and TRBJ2-1; D not certain. V dropped 4 bases and J dropped 4 bases, with 8 bases sitting between them. The CDR3 sequence is 13 residues long. The germline CDR1 and CDR2 sequences are SNHLY and FYNNEI.

A note on this clonotype: This CDR3 fails to terminate in the conserved phenylalanine or tryptophan, so it likely reflects a read error. This CDR3 is CASSYVQGQNIQYS. In nucleotides, the CDR3 is TGTGCCAGCAGTTATGTGCAGGGTCAAAACATTCAGTACTCC. The J gene is TRBJ2-4, the V gene TRBV6-5, with a tentative D call TRBD1 (5 bases). The length of the CDR3 is 14 residues. The V and J ends lost 3 bases and 5 bases respectively, with 11 bases between them. The germline V gene encodes CDR1 MNHEY and CDR2 SVGAGI.

This chain connects TRBV5-1 to TRBJ2-4; 8 positions match TRBD2. V lost 7 bases, J lost 0 bases, and 3 bases stayed unmatched. CDR1 is SGHRS and CDR2 is YFSETQ in the germline V gene. The CDR3 is made up of 14 amino acids. This CDR3 reads CASAGGLAKNIQYF. CDR3 nucleotide sequence: TGCGCCAGCGCGGGAGGACTAGCCAAAAACATTCAGTACTTC.

This clonotype was seen many times. The rearrangement links TRBV6-2 or TRBV6-3 to TRBJ2-5, with a weak D call TRBD2 (5 bases). Germline CDR1 is MNHEY and CDR2 is SVGEGT. The germline V and J ends were trimmed by 5 bases and 5 bases, with 12 bases remaining between them. The CDR3 consists of 13 residues. Here the CDR3 DNA reads TGTGCCAGCAGTGAACTAGATGGTGAGACCCAGTACTTC. Amino acid sequence: CASSELDGETQYF.

This clonotype showed up many times. The chain couples TRBV18 to TRBJ1-1; D unresolved. Per germline, CDR1 KGHSH and CDR2 LQKENI. The length of the CDR3 is 16 residues. The ends were cut back, 2 bases at V and 0 bases at J, with 13 bases in the middle. Written as DNA, the CDR3 is TGTGCCAGCTCACCAAACGCCGGGAACATGAACACTGAAGCTTTCTTT. It translates to CASSPNAGNMNTEAFF.

This clonotype turned up a few times. Given a much more abundant clone one base away, this may be a read error. The rearrangement joins TRBV5-5 to TRBJ2-1; D is perhaps TRBD2 (5 bases). This CDR3 has 14 residues. Germline V lookup: CDR1 SGHKS, CDR2 YYEKEE (reference sequence). The V and J ends lost 4 bases and 9 bases respectively, with 17 bases between them. CDR3 DNA: TGTGCCAGCAGCCCCTATAGCGCGAGGCTTGAGCAGTTCTTC. It yields the protein CASSPYSARLEQFF.

The chain carries TRBV20-1 and TRBJ2-4; 12 nucleotides line up with TRBD1. Trimming took 5 bases from V and 1 from J; bases not matched to a gene: 12. CDR3 length: 18 amino acids. Germline CDR1 is DFQATT and CDR2 is SNEGSKA (reference sequence). The CDR3 here is CSAGIRDRGQWAKNIQYF. The CDR3 DNA follows: TGCAGTGCTGGAATCCGGGACAGGGGGCAGTGGGCCAAAAACATTCAGTACTTC.

V gene TRBV7-3 combines with J gene TRBJ2-3, with D tentatively TRBD2 (6 bases). V was shortened by 1 base and J by 7 bases, with 9 bases between the two germline ends. Germline values: CDR1 SGHTA, CDR2 FQGTGA. The CDR3 runs to 13 residues. The CDR3: CASSLIGGNTQYF. CDR3 in DNA: TGTGCCAGCAGCTTAATCGGGGGAAATACGCAGTATTTT.

This clonotype was observed at least ten times. Here the CDR3 reads CASSLSPSSYEQYF. CDR3 nucleotides: TGTGCCAGCAGCCTTAGTCCGAGCTCCTACGAGCAGTACTTC. J is TRBJ2-7 and V is TRBV7-2; D unclear. CDR1 is SGHTA and CDR2 is FQGNSA in the germline V gene. Trimming pared 5 bases from V and 0 bases from J, leaving 11 bases between. The length of the CDR3 is 14 residues.

J is TRBJ2-4 and V is TRBV6-1, with D uncertain. Germline V gene data show CDR1 as MNHNS and CDR2 as SASEGT. The V end was cut by 3 bases, the J end by 6 bases, with 9 bases between. The CDR3 spans 13 residues. In DNA form, the CDR3 reads TGTGCCAGCAGTGATCAGTCGGGAAACATTCAGTACTTC. Its translation: CASSDQSGNIQYF.

This clonotype turned up a few times. Being one base from a much bigger clone, this may be a read error. The J gene is TRBJ2-7, the V gene TRBV28; the D call may be TRBD1 or TRBD2 (5 bases each). This CDR3 spans 15 amino acids. Germline assignment: CDR1 MDHEN and CDR2 SYDVKM. In DNA form, the CDR3 reads TGTGCCAACAGTCCGCTCCGGGACGGGGACTACGAGCAGTACTTC. Translated: CANSPLRDGDYEQYF. The entire variable domain, with the rest obtained from reference TRBV28 and TRBJ2-7, is as follows: DVKVTQSSRYLVKRTGEKVFLECVQDMDHENMFWYRQDPGLGLRLIYFSYDVKMKEKGDIPEGYSVSREKKERFSLILESASTNQTSMYLCANSPLRDGDYEQYFGPGTRLTVT.

The CDR3 here is CASSVRTGLDEKLFF. The CDR3 DNA follows: TGTGCCAGCAGCGTACGGACCGGCCTTGACGAAAAACTGTTTTTT. This chain uses TRBV7-9 with TRBJ1-4; D gene uncertain. V was trimmed by 5 bases and J by 8 bases, leaving 18 bases between them. The CDR3 contains 15 residues. The V gene's germline CDR1 is SEHNR and CDR2 FQNEAQ (reference sequence).

This clonotype was counted ten times or more. This chain uses TRBV2 with TRBJ2-2; maybe TRBD2 (6 bases). This CDR3 has 15 amino acids. Germline V CDR1 and CDR2: SNHLY, FYNNEI. Trimming pared 7 bases from V and 5 bases from J, leaving 17 bases between. The CDR3 here is CASTEVSGATGELFF. The CDR3 DNA reads as TGTGCCAGCACCGAGGTTAGCGGAGCTACCGGGGAGCTGTTTTTT.

Ten or more counts support this clonotype. The J gene is TRBJ1-2, the V gene TRBV28; D may be TRBD1 (6 bases). Deletions cut 5 bases from V and 5 bases from J, with 15 bases between. The CDR3 spans 14 residues. The germline gives CDR1 MDHEN, CDR2 SYDVKM. The DNA for the CDR3 is TGTGCCAGCAGTCCCGGAGGGGACAAATATGGCTACACCTTC. It specifies CASSPGGDKYGYTF.

This clonotype was seen ten or more times. V is TRBV28 and J is TRBJ2-7; 7 bases agree with TRBD1. From germline, CDR1 is MDHEN and CDR2 SYDVKM. J was trimmed by 7 bases and V by 4 bases; bases with no gene match: 4. There are 12 residues in the CDR3. The CDR3 DNA is TGTGCCAGCAGTTCGACAGGGTGGGAGCAGTACTTC. Translation: CASSSTGWEQYF.

This clonotype occurred many times. The genes are TRBV11-2 and TRBJ2-7; maybe TRBD1 (6 bases). This CDR3 contains 14 residues. Looked up from germline, CDR1 is SGHAT and CDR2 is FQNNGV. The V end was cut by 1 base, the J end by 4 bases, with 11 bases between. The CDR3 spells CASSLVTGYYEQYF. CDR3 coding DNA: TGTGCCAGCAGCTTAGTGACAGGATATTACGAGCAGTACTTC.

This clonotype has at least ten counts. The chain is built from TRBV3-1 and TRBJ2-7; tentative D call: TRBD2 (6 bases). The germline V gene has CDR1 LGHDT and CDR2 YNNKEL (reference sequence). V lost 8 bases, J lost 3 bases, and 14 bases lay in between. The CDR3 runs to 13 residues. This CDR3 is CASRDGGGYEQYF. CDR3 nucleotides: TGTGCCAGCCGGGACGGGGGAGGCTACGAGCAGTACTTC.

This clonotype was found many times. The CDR3, as DNA: TGTGCCACCTTATACGACAGGGGACAGTACAATGAGCAGTTCTTC. Translated, it gives CATLYDRGQYNEQFF. The rearrangement joins TRBV12-3 or TRBV12-4 to TRBJ2-1; TRBD1 aligns across 8 bases. The CDR3 has 15 amino acids. V shed 10 bases, J shed 4 bases, and the junction held 12 bases outside the gene matches.

This clonotype showed up many times. The chain recombines TRBV7-2 with TRBJ2-7, with D maybe TRBD1 (6 bases). V gave up 6 bases and J gave up 6 bases, with 12 bases separating them. This CDR3 region has 12 residues. The germline gives CDR1 SGHTA, CDR2 FQGNSA. The chain's CDR3 is CASRLTGGEQYF. The CDR3 bases are TGTGCCAGCAGACTGACAGGCGGCGAGCAGTACTTC.